Listed below are T cell receptor beta chains from one sample, sequenced in a study of human T cells and chemical hapten exposure. TCRdb called the RACE reads again in MiXCR, with one record for every CDR3 protein. The table records about 84,000 distinct CDR3 sequences, roughly 10% of them present only once. This specimen consisted of whole blood, obtained in connection with sensitization to the hapten diphenylcyclopropenone (DPC). These receptor sequences come from a woman aged 25 to 39 with alopecia areata. Some clones in this sample may be carry-over from other donors' samples. CDR3s include the opening cysteine and the closing phenylalanine or tryptophan. A D gene is named only where the DNA matches it firmly. Not all rows give a size; the values are once, few, many and, for expanded clones, a class.

v_gene	abundance	len	d_gene	j_gene	CDR3nt	CDR3aa
TRBV5-1	many	15	TRBD2	TRBJ2-1	TGCGCCAGCAGATTGACTAGCGGGACCTACAATGAGCAGTTCTTC	CASRLTSGTYNEQFF
TRBV3-1	few	13	NA	TRBJ1-5	TGTGCCAGCAGCCCGGGTGGCGATCAGCCCCAGCATTTT	CASSPGGDQPQHF
TRBV4-3	many	17	NA	TRBJ2-3	TGCGCCAGCAGCCAAGATAACCAGGGTTGGAACACAGATACGCAGTATTTT	CASSQDNQGWNTDTQYF
TRBV2	NA	14	NA	TRBJ2-3	TGTGCCAGCAGTGACCCCCGGGCGCCCAAGACGCAGTATTTT	CASSDPRAPKTQYF
TRBV10-3	many	19	TRBD2	TRBJ2-3	TGTGCCATCAGGGACCAAGGACTAGCGGGACCTACTAGCACAGATACGCAGTATTTT	CAIRDQGLAGPTSTDTQYF
TRBV6-5	many	16	TRBD2	TRBJ2-1	TGTGCCAGCAGTTACACATTAGCGGGACTCTACAATGAGCAGTTCTTC	CASSYTLAGLYNEQFF
TRBV11-3	few	18	TRBD1	TRBJ1-6	TGTGCCAGCAGCTTACAACAGGGGGGAAGCTCCTATAATTCACCCCTCCACTTT	CASSLQQGGSSYNSPLHF
TRBV2	NA	15	TRBD1	TRBJ1-5	TGTGCCAGCAGACACAGGGGACTGAGGGATCAGCCCCAGCATTTT	CASRHRGLRDQPQHF
TRBV19	many	17	TRBD1	TRBJ1-5	TGTGCCAGTAGTTCTGATAGGACAGGTCATAGCAATCAGCCCCAGCATTTT	CASSSDRTGHSNQPQHF
TRBV7-9	many	15	NA	TRBJ1-1	TGTGCCAGCAGCTCATCCGGGACGGACTACACTGAAGCTTTCTTT	CASSSSGTDYTEAFF
TRBV7-9	NA	14	NA	TRBJ2-2	TGTGCCAGCAGCAATGGTATCTTCACCGGGGAGCTGTTTTTT	CASSNGIFTGELFF
TRBV12-5	NA	14	TRBD1	TRBJ1-2	TGTGCTAGTACAAGACAGGGTTCTAACTATGGCTACACCTTC	CASTRQGSNYGYTF
TRBV6-2/TRBV6-3	NA	14	NA	TRBJ2-5	TGTGCCAGCAGTTACTCGAGCGAGGTAGAGACCCAGTACTTC	CASSYSSEVETQYF
TRBV12-3/TRBV12-4	many	14	NA	TRBJ2-2	TGTGCCAGCAGTTTAGCGGCAGGTACCGGGGAGCTGTTTTTT	CASSLAAGTGELFF
TRBV29-1	few	13	TRBD2	TRBJ2-1	TGCAGCGTCCGGGAGGGGATTATGAATGAGCAGTTCTTC	CSVREGIMNEQFF